Following are 7 T cell receptor beta chains from one sample sequenced in a study of siplizumab effects on memory and regulatory T cells. Profiling relied on immunoSEQ multiplex PCR, and the TCRdb table lists in-frame clones only, not all of them. The sample lists 10,000 or so clones; 46% were seen once. Coculturing of the mixed lymphocyte reaction cells was performed at 37°C for 6 days. Which antigens these TCRs recognize remains unknown. Sequencing was done on a sample of CFSE-low (dividing) CD4+ T cells sorted from an allogeneic mixed lymphocyte reaction. The receptors stem from a human donor in good health; the cells came from an allogeneic mixed lymphocyte reaction.

V and J are TRBV12-5 and TRBJ2-1, with D tentatively TRBD1 or TRBD2 (5 bases each). Germline assignment: CDR1 LGHNT and CDR2 FRNRAP. V was trimmed by 3 bases and J by 6 bases, leaving 33 bases between them. This CDR3 region has 21 residues. Here the CDR3 reads CASGFISGRGLADGNSNEQFF. CDR3 coding DNA: TGTGCTAGTGGTTTTATATCGGGTCGGGGCCTGGCGGACGGAAATAGCAATGAGCAGTTCTTC.

The CDR3 DNA is TGTGCCAGCAGGAGTCGACGGAGTGAAGCTTTCTTT. This codes for CASRSRRSEAFF. The genes are TRBV28 and TRBJ1-1; the D is unclear. From germline, CDR1 is MDHEN and CDR2 SYDVKM. V was trimmed by 6 bases and J by 7 bases, leaving 12 bases between them. The CDR3 totals 12 residues.

The J gene is TRBJ2-3, the V gene TRBV28; D possibly corresponds to TRBD2 (6 bases). Germline V gene data show CDR1 as MDHEN and CDR2 as SYDVKM. There are 17 residues in the CDR3. V was trimmed by 2 bases and J by 1 base, leaving 16 bases between them. The CDR3 DNA reads as TGTGCCAGCAGTTTAGCCGGCGGGGCTGGCGGCACAGATACGCAGTATTTT. Translation: CASSLAGGAGGTDTQYF.

The chain carries TRBV14 and TRBJ2-5; 8 bases are a match to TRBD2. CDR3 length equals 15 residues. V was clipped by 7 bases and J by 5 bases; unmatched bases: 12. CDR1 is SGHDN and CDR2 is FVKESK in the germline V gene. The CDR3 spells CASTRGGPFYETQYF. CDR3 nucleotides: TGTGCCAGCACCCGGGGGGGCCCTTTTTACGAGACCCAGTACTTC.

J is TRBJ1-5 and V is TRBV27; D gene uncertain. This CDR3 is built from 15 residues. Germline CDR1 MNHEY, CDR2 SMNVEV (reference sequence). Trimming stripped 3 bases from V and 2 bases from J, with 11 bases between. The CDR3 sequence is CASSFGQDGNQPQHF. DNA of the CDR3: TGTGCCAGCAGTTTCGGCCAAGACGGCAATCAGCCCCAGCATTTT.

Worth noting for this clone: The sample contains more than one DNA sequence encoding this CDR3. The genes are TRBV11-2 and TRBJ2-3; D is perhaps TRBD2 (6 bases). Germline values: CDR1 SGHAT, CDR2 FQNNGV. V lost 5 bases and J lost 0, with 9 bases in between. This CDR3 has 14 amino acids. The chain's CDR3 is CASSQTRSTDTQYF. The CDR3, as DNA: TGTGCCAGCAGCCAGACTAGGAGCACAGATACGCAGTATTTT.

J is TRBJ2-3 and V is TRBV9, with a tentative D call TRBD2 (5 bases). The germline V gene encodes CDR1 SGDLS and CDR2 YYNGEE. The CDR3 is 14 residues long. V gave up 6 bases and J gave up 2 bases, with 13 bases separating them. Written as DNA, the CDR3 is TGTGCCAGCACGGGGTTGGTTTCCACAGATACGCAGTATTTT. Protein product: CASTGLVSTDTQYF. The whole variable domain, remainder taken from reference TRBV9 and TRBJ2-3, is DSGVTQTPKHLITATGQRVTLRCSPRSGDLSVYWYQQSLDQGLQFLIQYYNGEERAKGNILERFSAQQFPDLHSELNLSSLELGDSALYFCASTGLVSTDTQYFGPGTRLTVL.